Listed below are T cell receptor beta chains from one sample, sequenced in a study of T cells after yellow fever vaccination. TCRdb re-called the 5' RACE reads through MiXCR, storing one row per CDR3 protein. The sample yields fewer than 150,000 distinct CDR3 sequences, 7.7% seen once. The specimen was CD4+ T cells sorted from PBMCs, collected 5 days after the yellow fever booster vaccination. These receptors all come from a man aged 25-40 years who received the YFV17D yellow fever vaccine. Both conserved end residues are part of each CDR3. Each record gives: clone size, J gene, D gene, V gene, CDR3 protein, CDR3 DNA. D genes are given only for firm matches. Clone size, where shown, is once, few, many, or a class for clones that have expanded.

>many|TRBJ1-5|.|TRBV25-1
CASSWGLDQPQHF
TGTGCCAGCAGTTGGGGGTTAGATCAGCCCCAGCATTTT
>few|TRBJ1-2|.|TRBV5-1
CASSLGHRANYGYTF
TGCGCCAGCAGCTTGGGGCACAGGGCTAACTATGGCTACACCTTC
>many|TRBJ2-3|.|TRBV5-4
CASSRDATTKDTQYF
TGTGCCAGCAGCCGGGACGCCACTACCAAAGATACGCAGTATTTT
>.|TRBJ2-3|.|TRBV7-9
CASSYRGDITDTQYF
TGTGCCAGCAGTTACCGAGGAGATATCACAGATACGCAGTATTTT
>many|TRBJ2-7|TRBD2|TRBV20-1
CSARRLAGEYEQYF
TGCAGTGCTAGACGCCTAGCGGGAGAATACGAGCAGTACTTC
>many|TRBJ2-7|.|TRBV7-2
CASSLSSYEQYF
TGTGCCAGCAGTTTGTCCTCCTACGAGCAGTACTTC
>.|TRBJ2-1|.|TRBV11-2
CASSLMGQNNEQFF
TGTGCCAGCAGCTTAATGGGTCAGAACAATGAGCAGTTCTTC
>many|TRBJ2-3|TRBD1|TRBV4-3
CASSQGLDRVADTQYF
TGCGCCAGCAGCCAAGGTCTGGACAGGGTGGCAGATACGCAGTATTTT
>many|TRBJ1-1|TRBD1|TRBV5-1
CASSLEGQGPTEAFF
TGCGCCAGCAGCTTGGAGGGACAGGGGCCCACTGAAGCTTTCTTT
>many|TRBJ2-2|.|TRBV12-3/TRBV12-4
CASSRGVSGELFF
TGTGCCAGCAGTCGAGGGGTCTCCGGGGAGCTGTTTTTT
>.|TRBJ1-5|.|TRBV7-2
CASSLDPGARNQPQHF
TGTGCCAGCAGCTTAGATCCAGGGGCCCGCAATCAGCCCCAGCATTTT
>many|TRBJ2-1|TRBD2|TRBV27
CASSFPSGARGGFNEQFF
TGTGCCAGCAGTTTTCCTAGCGGGGCGCGTGGGGGATTCAATGAGCAGTTCTTC
>few|TRBJ2-1|TRBD1|TRBV18
CASSPGQESNNEQFF
TGTGCCAGCTCACCCGGACAGGAATCCAACAATGAGCAGTTCTTC
>many|TRBJ2-2|.|TRBV6-5
CASSWTVGELFF
TGTGCCAGCAGTTGGACAGTCGGGGAGCTGTTTTTT
>many|TRBJ2-1|TRBD2|TRBV19
CASSIGLGKGNEQFF
TGTGCCAGTAGTATCGGACTAGGCAAAGGCAATGAGCAGTTCTTC